Listed here are 18 T cell receptor beta chains from one sample, sequenced in a study of CD8 T cells in Susac syndrome. RNA was extracted with the RNeasy kit, and a quantity of roughly 0.5 to 1 ug was reverse transcribed using random hexamers. TCRdb analysed the immunoSEQ multiplex PCR reads with MiXCR anew, one entry per CDR3 protein. The profile covers roughly 200,000 distinct CDR3 sequences, with roughly nine tenths appearing a single time and approximately 0.09% taken by the ten largest. Sequencing was carried out using CD4+ T cells from PBMCs. Every receptor here comes from a human donor with Susac syndrome.

The chain carries TRBV6-1 and TRBJ2-2; D perhaps matches TRBD1 (6 bases). The CDR3 length is 15 residues. V was shortened by 6 bases and J by 0 bases, with 11 bases between the two germline ends. Germline V gene lookup returns CDR1 MNHNS and CDR2 SASEGT. The CDR3 loop reads CASREYRANTGELFF. CDR3 DNA sequence: TGTGCCAGCAGAGAGTACAGGGCGAACACCGGGGAGCTGTTTTTT.

The chain employs TRBV5-6 and TRBJ2-1; D gene unclear. Between the trimmed V and J ends, which lost 2 bases and 3 bases, there was a span of 6 bases. CDR3 length: 13 amino acids. Germline assignment: CDR1 SGHDT and CDR2 YYEEEE. Written as DNA, the CDR3 is TGTGCCAGCAGCTTTGCGGTCTACAATGAGCAGTTCTTC. The encoded protein is CASSFAVYNEQFF.

The chain is built from TRBV4-1 and TRBJ1-2; the D gene is possibly TRBD1 (6 bases). Trimming pared 0 bases from V and 0 bases from J, leaving 17 bases between. The CDR3 extends over 18 amino acids. Germline lookup yields CDR1 MGHRA and CDR2 YSYEKL. CDR3 protein: CASSQDIPGQKANYGYTF. The CDR3 nucleotides are TGCGCCAGCAGCCAAGATATCCCGGGACAAAAAGCTAACTATGGCTACACCTTC.

This chain connects TRBV12-3 or TRBV12-4 to TRBJ2-3; a possible D gene is TRBD2 (5 bases). The CDR3 is 14 amino acids. The V and J ends lost 3 bases and 7 bases respectively, with 14 bases between them. For the CDR3, the DNA is TGTGCCAGCAGTTTTCCGGGGAACCCAAATACGCAGTATTTT. Protein: CASSFPGNPNTQYF.

This clonotype has just a few counts. The chain is built from TRBV5-1 and TRBJ2-6; possible D gene TRBD1, 5 bases. Trimming removed 4 bases from V and 0 bases from J, with 8 bases in between. Germline V gene data show CDR1 as SGHRS and CDR2 as YFSETQ. The CDR3 length is 15 residues. This chain's CDR3 is CASSIDSSGANVLTF. The CDR3 bases are TGCGCCAGCAGCATCGACAGCTCTGGGGCCAACGTCCTGACTTTC.

The CDR3 is CASSPPMGNEQFF. The CDR3 DNA sequence: TGCGCCAGCAGCCCACCCATGGGCAATGAGCAGTTCTTC. The chain combines TRBV5-1 with TRBJ2-1; no clear D gene. Trimming cost V 4 bases and J 6 bases, with 11 bases left between them. The CDR3 loop spans 13 amino acids. Germline V gene data show CDR1 as SGHRS and CDR2 as YFSETQ.

CDR3 in DNA: TGCAGTGCCGTCGCGGGGGGGGATAATGAGCAGTTCTTC. Its translation: CSAVAGGDNEQFF. This chain joins TRBV20-1 and TRBJ2-1, with 9 bases that match TRBD2. The CDR3 runs to 13 residues. Per germline, CDR1 DFQATT and CDR2 SNEGSKA (reference sequence). V trimming: 6 bases; J trimming: 7 bases; junction bases outside the gene matches: 7.

The chain joins TRBV15 to TRBJ1-4; perhaps TRBD1 as D (5 bases). CDR1 and CDR2 (germline): LNHNV, YYDKDF (reference sequence). CDR3 length equals 15 residues. V lost 6 bases and J lost 2, with 13 bases in between. The CDR3 spells CATRLDRSTNEKLFF. The DNA for the CDR3 is TGTGCCACCAGACTCGACAGATCCACTAATGAAAAACTGTTTTTT.

The chain employs TRBV30 and TRBJ1-1; D possibly corresponds to TRBD1 (5 bases). Trimming left V 4 bases short and J 0 bases short, with 12 bases between. Germline lookup yields CDR1 GTSNPN and CDR2 SVGIG (reference sequence). The CDR3 runs 14 residues. CDR3 sequence (DNA): TGTGCCTGGACGAAGGCAGGGATGAACACTGAAGCTTTCTTT. It yields the protein CAWTKAGMNTEAFF. Looking up the rest from reference TRBV30 and TRBJ1-1 gives the full variable domain: SQTIHQWPATLVQPVGSPLSLECTVEGTSNPNLYWYRQAAGRGLQLLFYSVGIGQISSEVPQNLSASRPQDRQFILSSKKLLLSDSGFYLCAWTKAGMNTEAFFGQGTRLTVV.

V usage is TRBV12-2 and J usage is TRBJ1-5; the table names TRBD1, a call not compared with the DNA. TRBV12-2 is noted as a pseudogene. CDR3 length: 17 residues. The CDR3 reads CASRLGRRGGCNQPQHF. CDR3 bases: TGTGCAAGTCGCTTAGGGCGCAGGGGTGGATGCAATCAGCCCCAGCATTTT.

This chain uses TRBV7-9 with TRBJ1-2, with a tentative D call TRBD1 (6 bases). The germline V and J ends were trimmed by 1 base and 6 bases, with 12 bases remaining between them. Germline CDR1 SEHNR, CDR2 FQNEAQ (reference sequence). The CDR3 is 14 residues long. CDR3 residues: CASSLDDRQHGYTF. In DNA form, the CDR3 reads TGTGCCAGCAGCTTAGACGACAGGCAGCATGGCTACACCTTC.

V is TRBV7-2 and J is TRBJ1-2, with a possible D match to TRBD1 (5 bases). This CDR3 contains 14 residues. CDR1 and CDR2 (germline): SGHTA, FQGNSA. The V and J ends lost 3 bases and 8 bases respectively, with 16 bases between them. The CDR3 loop reads CASSFSGRLLGYTF. The CDR3 DNA follows: TGTGCCAGCAGCTTTTCAGGGAGGCTCCTCGGCTACACCTTC.

This sequence joins TRBV4-2 and TRBJ1-3; D is undetermined. This CDR3 region has 16 residues. Germline CDR1 LGHNA, CDR2 YNFKEQ. V dropped 0 bases and J dropped 0 bases, with 9 bases sitting between them. Here the CDR3 reads CASSQDSWASGNTIYF. The CDR3 DNA sequence: TGTGCCAGCAGCCAAGATTCGTGGGCCTCTGGAAACACCATATATTTT.

DNA of the CDR3: TGCGCCAGCAGCCCCGGGAGCCTTCAGGGCGCAGAGACCCAGTACTTC. Translated: CASSPGSLQGAETQYF. The chain has TRBV5-1 and TRBJ2-5; the D gene is possibly TRBD2 (6 bases). V gave up 4 bases and J gave up 4 bases, with 20 bases separating them. The CDR3 totals 16 residues. Germline-derived CDR1 and CDR2 are SGHRS and YFSETQ.

This sequence joins TRBV6-1 and TRBJ2-7; 10 bases line up with TRBD2. Germline V lookup: CDR1 MNHNS, CDR2 SASEGT. The CDR3 runs to 14 residues. After removal of 3 bases from V and 6 bases from J, the junction contained 5 bases not matched to a gene. CDR3 sequence reads: CASSEASGRFEQYF. DNA of the CDR3: TGTGCCAGCAGTGAGGCTAGCGGGAGATTCGAGCAGTACTTC.

The genes are TRBV18 and TRBJ1-2, with D maybe TRBD1 (5 bases). Germline lookup yields CDR1 KGHSH and CDR2 LQKENI. CDR3 size: 13 residues. V was cut by 2 bases and J by 3 bases, with 7 bases left in between. The CDR3 is CASSPIGDYGYTF. CDR3 in DNA: TGTGCCAGCTCACCAATAGGGGACTATGGCTACACCTTC.

The chain recombines TRBV5-1 with TRBJ2-1; 10 nucleotides align to TRBD2. The V segment lost 4 bases and the J segment 0 bases; nucleotides outside the gene matches: 13. Germline assignment: CDR1 SGHRS and CDR2 YFSETQ. This CDR3 region has 19 residues. In DNA, the CDR3 is TGCGCCAGCAGCCCCGCCTCCCTTATAGCGGGGGGCTCCTACAATGAGCAGTTCTTC. Translated: CASSPASLIAGGSYNEQFF.

The J gene is TRBJ2-7, the V gene TRBV12-3 or TRBV12-4; 12 nucleotides match TRBD1. This CDR3 region has 20 residues. V was clipped by 6 bases and J by 4 bases; unmatched bases: 22. CDR3 protein: CASSTNWRGQGAAGRYEQYF. CDR3 DNA: TGTGCCAGCAGCACCAACTGGAGGGGACAGGGGGCCGCGGGCAGGTACGAGCAGTACTTC.